This T cell receptor (beta chain) is from a study of blood T cell repertoires in COVID-19. Background on the study: PBMCs, B-cell-depleted T cells, or T cells were the source of the cDNA or gDNA that made up the material.

The junction had 8 bases not matched to a gene; V was cut back by 6 bases and J by 7 bases. Germline CDR1 and CDR2: MDHEN and SYDVKM. The CDR3 extends over 14 amino acids. Libraries were prepared by immunoSEQ multiplex PCR; TCRdb keeps only in-frame clonotypes and omits some of them. The table includes some 170,000 clones, around 84% detected once. Sequenced input: peripheral blood. This TCR derives from a woman of 80 years or more with acute or convalescent COVID-19. The gene calls are TRBV28 and TRBJ1-2; 10 positions match TRBD1. DNA for the CDR3: TGTGCCAGCAGCTCGGGACAGGGGAAGGCTGGCTACACCTTC. This codes for CASSSGQGKAGYTF.